A selection of T cell receptor beta chains follows, all from one sample in a study of shared clonotypes between healthy human individuals. Data came from immunoSEQ multiplex PCR; TCRdb stores just in-frame clones and leaves some out. Of about 1,800,000 clones in the sample, around 96% were seen once. The specimen was naive CD8+ T cells sorted from blood. These TCRs come from a man younger than 35 in good health. Both conserved end residues are part of each CDR3. D genes are given only for firm matches. Rows give clone size only sometimes, using once, few, many, or a class for an expanded clone.

DNA: TGCAGCGTTGTCCTCTCGACAGGGTTGGATGAGCAGTTCTTC
CDR3: CSVVLSTGLDEQFF
size: -
J: TRBJ2-1
D: TRBD1
V: TRBV29-1

DNA: TGTGCCAGCAGCTTAGGGACAGGGTCATCCAGCTCTGGAAACACCATATATTTT
CDR3: CASSLGTGSSSSGNTIYF
size: -
J: TRBJ1-3
D: TRBD1
V: TRBV7-9

DNA: TGTGCCACGCGCAGGGAAAGCTCTGGAAACACCATATATTTT
CDR3: CATRRESSGNTIYF
size: few
J: TRBJ1-3
D: -
V: TRBV13

DNA: TGTGCCAGCAGCCACTCAACCGGCACAGATACGCAGTATTTT
CDR3: CASSHSTGTDTQYF
size: -
J: TRBJ2-3
D: -
V: TRBV28

DNA: TGTGCCAGCAGCTTGGCCGGTGCAGATACGCAGTATTTT
CDR3: CASSLAGADTQYF
size: -
J: TRBJ2-3
D: -
V: TRBV5-4

DNA: TGTGCCTGGACCTCGGGGATCTCCTATAATTCACCCCTCCACTTT
CDR3: CAWTSGISYNSPLHF
size: -
J: TRBJ1-6
D: -
V: TRBV30

DNA: TGTGCCAGCAGCCCGAGGGGGGGGGAGACCCAGTACTTC
CDR3: CASSPRGGETQYF
size: -
J: TRBJ2-5
D: -
V: TRBV9

DNA: TGTGCCAGCAGTTACTCGTCGTCGTCTGCCGAGCAGTACTTC
CDR3: CASSYSSSSAEQYF
size: -
J: TRBJ2-7
D: -
V: TRBV6-5

DNA: TGTGCCAGCAGCTCGACCGGGACAGGGGGCATCGGCACTGAAGCTTTCTTT
CDR3: CASSSTGTGGIGTEAFF
size: -
J: TRBJ1-1
D: TRBD1
V: TRBV5-5

DNA: TGTGCCAGCAGCATCCGGACTAGCGGGAGAGCAGATACGCAGTATTTT
CDR3: CASSIRTSGRADTQYF
size: -
J: TRBJ2-3
D: -
V: TRBV21-1

DNA: TGTGCCAGCAGCTCTACGGGGGTTGGCTACACCTTC
CDR3: CASSSTGVGYTF
size: -
J: TRBJ1-2
D: -
V: TRBV13

DNA: TGTGTTTCGGGTGAGGAGACCCAGTACTTC
CDR3: CVSGEETQYF
size: -
J: TRBJ2-5
D: -
V: TRBV2

DNA: TGTGCCAGCAGTCTGACTGGGTACAGCTCCTACGAGCAGTACTTC
CDR3: CASSLTGYSSYEQYF
size: -
J: TRBJ2-7
D: -
V: TRBV6-1

DNA: TGTGCCAGCGGGGACAACTCTGGAAACACCATATATTTT
CDR3: CASGDNSGNTIYF
size: -
J: TRBJ1-3
D: -
V: TRBV2

DNA: TGTGCCAGCAGTTACGGGACAGGGGGCGAGCAGTACTTC
CDR3: CASSYGTGGEQYF
size: -
J: TRBJ2-7
D: TRBD1
V: TRBV6-5

DNA: TGTGCCAGCAGTGCTCTGGGGGGGGCTTCACCCCTCCACTTT
CDR3: CASSALGGASPLHF
size: few
J: TRBJ1-6
D: -
V: TRBV6-1

DNA: TGTGCCAGCAGCTTTGAAGGCGCTTGGAACACTGAAGCTTTCTTT
CDR3: CASSFEGAWNTEAFF
size: -
J: TRBJ1-1
D: -
V: TRBV6-5

DNA: TGCAGCGTTGAAGATTCAAAAACAACTAATGAAAAACTGTTTTTT
CDR3: CSVEDSKTTNEKLFF
size: few
J: TRBJ1-4
D: -
V: TRBV29-1

DNA: TGTGCCAGCCATGACTGGACCGCCCACGAGCAGTACTTC
CDR3: CASHDWTAHEQYF
size: -
J: TRBJ2-7
D: -
V: TRBV2

DNA: TGTGCCAGCAGCCTAGGACAGGGGGCGTATGGCACTGAAGCTTTCTTT
CDR3: CASSLGQGAYGTEAFF
size: -
J: TRBJ1-1
D: TRBD1
V: TRBV11-2

DNA: TGTGCCAGCAGCAAGTTAGGGGATGCTTTCTTT
CDR3: CASSKLGDAFF
size: once
J: TRBJ1-1
D: -
V: TRBV21-1

DNA: TGTGCCAGCAGTTTATCAGTGACAGGGAGTTCACCCCTCCACTTT
CDR3: CASSLSVTGSSPLHF
size: -
J: TRBJ1-6
D: TRBD1
V: TRBV27